The clone carrying this T cell receptor (beta chain) was seen once. A multiplex PCR was run with 60 Vbeta primers and 13 Jbeta primers. Clones were read by immunoSEQ multiplex PCR, and TCRdb kept only the in-frame ones, dropping some. The sample records 150,000 or so clones, 74% being singletons. The record originates from a study of cytomegalovirus exposure and HLA in healthy donors. The V end was cut by 0 bases, the J end by 0 bases, with 9 bases between. CDR1 and CDR2 from the germline V gene are LNHNV and YYDKDF (reference sequence). The CDR3 has 15 residues. V and J are TRBV15 and TRBJ2-7, with D uncertain. The TCR comes from a young man in good health and CMV-seronegative. Sequencing used PBMCs. The CDR3 is CATSREASSSYEQYF. The CDR3 DNA sequence: TGTGCCACCAGCAGAGAGGCCTCCTCCTCCTACGAGCAGTACTTC.